The TCR beta chain under discussion was sequenced for a study of read filtering for tumor transcriptome and immune sequencing. Whole-study context: R-ISS stage counts were 8 for I, roughly 16 for II, 6 or 7 for III.

Germline V gene sequence: CDR1 DFQATT, CDR2 SNEGSKA (reference sequence). Losses at the gene ends were 1 base for V and 6 bases for J; bases not matched to a gene: 15. This CDR3 has 18 amino acids. In its sample, this clonotype was seen many times. What it recognizes is unknown. Overall study results and limits: Single-read clonotypes: about 81.9% of IR-seq clonotypes (about 4% of reads), 74.6% of RNA-seq clonotypes (nearly 45% of reads).

From roughly 390 ng of RNA, a library with molecular barcoded alpha/delta and beta/gamma adaptors was made. TCRdb used MiXCR to reprocess the reads, holding one entry per CDR3 protein. In the table there are tens of thousands of distinct CDR3 sequences, roughly 20% of which are singletons. The receptor comes from a donor older than 35 with multiple myeloma. The chain couples TRBV20-1 to TRBJ2-2; TRBD2 matches at 9 bases. The sequenced sample consisted of a population of CD138-negative cells sorted from bone marrow. The CDR3 DNA sequence: TGCAGTGCTAGAGTCGGGTCGGGCGGGAGGGCGAGGTCCGGGGAGCTGTTTTTT. Residues: CSARVGSGGRARSGELFF.